The clone carrying this TCR beta chain showed up just a few times. The antigen is undetermined. Using its own MiXCR run on the 5' RACE reads, TCRdb lists one record per CDR3 protein. The sample includes under 500,000 distinct CDR3 sequences, approximately 15% of them seen just once. The data belong to a study of identical twins. Study observations and caveats: Cord blood beta clonotypes present at high abundance carried fewer insertions; no such pattern appeared in memory repertoires. Out-of-frame beta sequences exhibited a weaker degree of excess twin sharing.

CDR1 is DFQATT and CDR2 is SNEGSKA in the germline V gene (reference sequence). The length of the CDR3 is 13 residues. Trimming cost V 3 bases and J 4 bases, with 11 bases left between them. All of the donors were Caucasians in good health. The sample was also linked to a second study, of yellow fever vaccine responses in identical twins. As that report states: Reports say the vaccine T cell response in twins looked partly convergent and partly personalized.

The chain links TRBV20-1 to TRBJ2-3; possibly TRBD1 or TRBD2 for D (5 bases each). This receptor was identified in a young woman in good health. Sequenced: CD4+ T cells sorted from blood. CDR3 sequence reads: CSARWGRADTQYF. The CDR3 DNA reads as TGCAGTGCTAGGTGGGGGAGAGCAGATACGCAGTATTTT.